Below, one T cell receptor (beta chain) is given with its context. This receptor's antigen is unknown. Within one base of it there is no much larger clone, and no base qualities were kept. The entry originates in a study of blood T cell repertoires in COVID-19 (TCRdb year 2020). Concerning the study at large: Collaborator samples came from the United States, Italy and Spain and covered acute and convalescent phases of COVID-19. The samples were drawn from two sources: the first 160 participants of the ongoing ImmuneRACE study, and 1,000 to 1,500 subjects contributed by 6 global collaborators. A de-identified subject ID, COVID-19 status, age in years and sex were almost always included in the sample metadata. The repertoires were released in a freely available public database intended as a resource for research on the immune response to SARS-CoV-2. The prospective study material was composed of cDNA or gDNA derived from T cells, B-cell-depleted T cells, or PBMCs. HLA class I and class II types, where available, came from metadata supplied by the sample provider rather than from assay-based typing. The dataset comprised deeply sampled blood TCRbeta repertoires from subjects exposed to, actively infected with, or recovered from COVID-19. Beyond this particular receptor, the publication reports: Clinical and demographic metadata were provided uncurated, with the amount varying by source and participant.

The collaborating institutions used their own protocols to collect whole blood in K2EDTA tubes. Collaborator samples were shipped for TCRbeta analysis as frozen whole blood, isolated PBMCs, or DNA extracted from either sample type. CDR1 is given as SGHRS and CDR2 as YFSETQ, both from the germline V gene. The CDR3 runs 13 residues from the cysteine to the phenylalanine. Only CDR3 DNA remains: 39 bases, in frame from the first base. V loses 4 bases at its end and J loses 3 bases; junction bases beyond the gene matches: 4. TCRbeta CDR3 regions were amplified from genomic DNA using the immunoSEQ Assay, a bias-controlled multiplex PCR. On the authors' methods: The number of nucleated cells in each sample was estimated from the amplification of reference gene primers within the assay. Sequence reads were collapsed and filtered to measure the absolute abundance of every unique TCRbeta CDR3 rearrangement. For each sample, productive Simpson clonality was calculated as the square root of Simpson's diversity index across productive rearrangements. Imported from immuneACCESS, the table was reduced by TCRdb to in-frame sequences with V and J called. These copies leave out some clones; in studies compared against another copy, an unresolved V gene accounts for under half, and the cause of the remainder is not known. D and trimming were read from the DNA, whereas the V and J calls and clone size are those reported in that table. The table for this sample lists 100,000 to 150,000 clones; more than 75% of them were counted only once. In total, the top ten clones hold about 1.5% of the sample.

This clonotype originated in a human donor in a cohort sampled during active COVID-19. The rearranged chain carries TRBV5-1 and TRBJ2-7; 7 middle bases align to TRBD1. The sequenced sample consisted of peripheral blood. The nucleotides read TGCGCCAGCAGCAGGGACAGAGGCTACGAGCAGTACTTC. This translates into CASSRDRGYEQYF.